Reported below is one T cell receptor beta chain. Its antigen is not known. The data were obtained in a study of T cell repertoires in cytomegalovirus infection. Across the study: Recently identified HLA-C-restricted CMV epitopes were used, and well-studied HLA-B-restricted CMV epitopes were used as well. Indicated by public TCR beta signatures were CMV infection and matching HLA type. Points from the study as a whole: HLA-C-restricted, CMV-specific TCR beta clonotypes were dominant ex vivo. Identification of carriers of CMV plus the relevant HLA was achieved through cumulative public TCR beta family frequency.

V shed 5 bases and J shed 9 bases, with 14 bases lying between them. This CDR3 comprises 14 residues. TCRdb ran MiXCR on the reads and lists one entry per CDR3 protein. The table lists 100,000 to 150,000 distinct CDR3 sequences, 32% of them singletons. The chain carries TRBV12-3 or TRBV12-4 and TRBJ1-6; D gene unclear. This receptor was taken from a human donor in good health (CMV status not recorded). Some clones in this sample may be carry-over from other donors' samples. Sequenced material: CD8+ T cells from cultured PBMCs, taken from culture after CMV antigen stimulation. The CDR3 DNA reads as TGTGCCAGCAGTACCGGGTCCACGGGTTCACCCCTCCACTTT. Translation: CASSTGSTGSPLHF.